This T cell receptor beta chain stems from a study of graft-versus-host responses after intestinal transplantation (dated by TCRdb to the early 2020s). Broadly, across the study: The transplants that recipients got were multivisceral, liver-intestinal, or isolated intestinal. Graft-versus-host and host-versus-graft alloreactive T cell clones were tracked in the graft, circulation and bone marrow after intestinal transplantation using bulk TCR-beta CDR3 sequencing. Alloreactive clones were identified by sequencing pre-transplant mixed lymphocyte reaction products and comparing these products with unstimulated pre-transplant donor and recipient T cells. Donor T cell macrochimerism was defined as a peak of at least 4% donor T cells among recipient peripheral blood mononuclear cells. Every recipient was given anti-thymocyte globulin induction, followed by roughly 3 years of maintenance tacrolimus and steroids. Of the 20 to 25 intestinal transplant recipients enrolled in the cohort, one of whom was a retransplant, a few patients without pretransplant specimens were excluded. Instead of going to the commercial service, samples from a few later patients were sequenced in-house on an Illumina MiSeq and processed with MiXCR.

V is cut back by 6 bases and J by 3 bases, with 14 bases in the junction unmatched. The CDR3 covers 16 residues, taking in both the cysteine and the phenylalanine. Just the 48-base CDR3 DNA is kept, in frame starting at base 1. CDR1 MDHEN and CDR2 SYDVKM were looked up in the germline V gene. With respect to this clone: The target of this receptor is not known. No base quality values were provided; no much bigger clone lies one nucleotide off.

In the first month after transplant, blood samples were collected up to 4 times, and after that at least monthly when available. Results the study describes overall, beyond this receptor: High GvH to HvG T cell clonal ratios were observed in the allografts of patients with donor T cell macrochimerism. GvH clones were detected in recipient bone marrow, and some of these GvH clones were observed earlier in ileal mucosa or blood, consistent with an intestinal mucosal origin. Early after transplant, peak levels of circulating GvH clones were found to be associated with declines in HvG clones. Conclusions were limited by the relatively low number and heterogeneity of intestinal transplant patients.

Library construction relied on the immunoSEQ multiplex PCR assay. For most patients, high-throughput TCR-beta CDR3 sequencing of genomic DNA was performed by Adaptive Biotechnologies. In the authors' own workflow: TCR sequencing data were retrieved from Adaptive's ImmunoSEQ software for 15 to 20 patients, whereas a few other patients were processed with MiXCR and VDJtools. CDR3 nucleotide sequences shared by donor and recipient were removed because the origin of these sequences could not be assigned. Alloreactive clones required at least 2-fold expansion over unstimulated cells and minimum CFSE-low frequency of 0.002% (template counts) or 0.001% (read counts). A clone was considered mappable if detected in the sequenced pre-transplant spleen, lymph node, or MLR CFSE-low populations of the donor or recipient. The cumulative frequency of alloreactive clones was calculated as a percentage of all sequences, weighted by copy number. TCRdb re-hosts the immuneACCESS table, in-frame sequences only. Its copies lack some clones; in the studies checked, an unresolved V gene accounts for under half of them, and the cause for the rest is not known. D and trimming were read from the DNA, whereas the V and J calls and clone size are those reported in that table. This sample gives tens of thousands of clones in total; roughly 95% of them show up just once. The ten most abundant clones make up 1.6% of the sample.

This TCR derives from a human patient who received an intestinal transplant, so some T cells may come from the graft donor. This material consisted of PBMCs, taken 330 to 350 days after intestinal transplant. The sequence is built from TRBV28 and TRBJ2-7; TRBD2 matches 7 bases in the middle. The DNA is as follows: TGTGCCAGCAGGGGACGATTCGGGAGGTGGGGCTACGAGCAGTACTTC. The encoded protein is CASRGRFGRWGYEQYF. Outside the CDR3, residues come from the reference TRBV28 and TRBJ2-7 proteins, so the full variable domain is: DVKVTQSSRYLVKRTGEKVFLECVQDMDHENMFWYRQDPGLGLRLIYFSYDVKMKEKGDIPEGYSVSREKKERFSLILESASTNQTSMYLCASRGRFGRWGYEQYFGPGTRLTVT.